Included here is one T cell receptor (beta chain) sequence, with context. The record originates from a study of blood T cell repertoires in COVID-19. Study details: From T cells, B-cell-depleted T cells, or PBMCs came the material, which was cDNA or gDNA.

Germline CDR1 reads SNHLY; CDR2 reads FYNNEI. J was trimmed by 12 bases and V by 4 bases; bases with no gene match: 9. The CDR3 loop spans 12 amino acids. Only in-frame clones appear in the TCRdb table, and some are missing; sequencing was by immunoSEQ multiplex PCR. The sample holds 650,000 to 800,000 clones, 85% to 90% seen once. The TCR sequence derives from a young woman with acute or convalescent COVID-19. Sequencing was done on a sample of peripheral blood. The genes are TRBV2 and TRBJ2-7; TRBD2 matches at 7 bases. The chain's CDR3 is CASSVGRERRYF. Written as DNA, the CDR3 is TGTGCCAGCAGTGTGGGGAGGGAGCGCCGGTACTTC.